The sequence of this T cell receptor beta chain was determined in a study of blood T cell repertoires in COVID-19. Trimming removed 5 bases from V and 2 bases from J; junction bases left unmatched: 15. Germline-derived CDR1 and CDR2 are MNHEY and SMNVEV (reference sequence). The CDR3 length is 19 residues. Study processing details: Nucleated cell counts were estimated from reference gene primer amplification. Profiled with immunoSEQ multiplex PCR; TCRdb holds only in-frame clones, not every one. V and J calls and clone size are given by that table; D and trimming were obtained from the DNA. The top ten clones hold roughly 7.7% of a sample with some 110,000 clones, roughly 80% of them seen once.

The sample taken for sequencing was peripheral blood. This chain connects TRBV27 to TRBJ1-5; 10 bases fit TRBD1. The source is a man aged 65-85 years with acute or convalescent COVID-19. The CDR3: CASSVLRGQGNNGNQPQHF. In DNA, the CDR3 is TGTGCCAGCAGTGTACTCAGGGGACAGGGGAATAATGGCAATCAGCCCCAGCATTTT.